The present T cell receptor beta chain was sequenced within a study of cytomegalovirus exposure and HLA in healthy donors. Study summary: Around 87 million unique TCRs, all from HLA-typed donors, were included in an early release of the data. Study results and caveats: No immune exposure information besides CMV serostatus was available. Cytomegalovirus association was assigned to over 150 TCR beta chains.

The study ran its PCR with 60 Vbeta and 13 Jbeta primers. Some clones are missing from TCRdb's copy, which holds only in-frame ones; the method was immunoSEQ multiplex PCR. The table lists fewer than 200,000 clones, approximately 85% of them singletons, with approximately 2.3% in the top ten. On this clone: Its antigen is as yet unknown.

Unmatched junction bases numbered 5, after V lost 3 bases and J lost 4 bases. The CDR3 is 15 residues long. CDR1 is SGHTA and CDR2 is FQGTGA in the germline V gene. The source material was PBMCs. The rearrangement joins TRBV7-3 to TRBJ1-4; 7 positions agree with TRBD1. The origin of this receptor is a man aged 18 to 30 in good health and CMV-seropositive. This chain's CDR3 is CASSLTGTDNEKLFF. CDR3 DNA: TGTGCCAGCAGCTTGACCGGGACAGATAATGAAAAACTGTTTTTT.